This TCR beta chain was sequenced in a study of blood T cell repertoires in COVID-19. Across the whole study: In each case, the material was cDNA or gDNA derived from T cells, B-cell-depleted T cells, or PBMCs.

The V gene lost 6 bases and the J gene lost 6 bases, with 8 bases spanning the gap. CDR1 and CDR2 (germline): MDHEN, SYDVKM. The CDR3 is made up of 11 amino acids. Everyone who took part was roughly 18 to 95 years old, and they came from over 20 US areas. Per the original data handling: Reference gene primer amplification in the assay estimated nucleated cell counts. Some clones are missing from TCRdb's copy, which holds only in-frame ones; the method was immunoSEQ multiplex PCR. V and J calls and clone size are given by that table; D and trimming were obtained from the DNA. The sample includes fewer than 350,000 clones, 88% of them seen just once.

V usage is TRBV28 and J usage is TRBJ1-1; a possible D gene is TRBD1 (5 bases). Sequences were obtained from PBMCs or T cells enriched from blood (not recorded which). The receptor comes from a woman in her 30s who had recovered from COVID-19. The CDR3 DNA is TGTGCCAGCAGAGACAGATCTGAAGCTTTCTTT. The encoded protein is CASRDRSEAFF.